Each of the 4 T cell receptor beta chains below was sequenced from the same sample in a study of blood T cells in healthy people across ages. With a J-beta primer mix and a sample-barcoded 5' primer, a second PCR ran about 7 to 12 cycles. TCRdb fed the 5' RACE reads into MiXCR, producing one record per CDR3 protein. The data contain under 2,000,000 distinct CDR3 sequences, around half of them singletons. Sequencing was performed on blood. These receptors were collected from a middle-aged woman in good health.

The chain has TRBV29-1 and TRBJ2-1; D is undetermined. Germline V CDR1 and CDR2: SQVTM, ANQGSEA. This CDR3 has 14 residues. V lost 7 bases and J 0 bases, leaving 13 bases between the germline ends. The CDR3 sequence is CSAFALSSYNEQFF. CDR3 DNA: TGCAGCGCCTTCGCCCTGAGCTCCTACAATGAGCAGTTCTTC.

In this sample, this clonotype turned up a few times. This rearrangement joins TRBV6-6 to TRBJ2-5; D ambiguous. Between the trimmed V and J ends, which lost 2 bases and 4 bases, there was a span of 8 bases. This CDR3 spans 13 amino acids. Looked up from germline, CDR1 is MNHNY and CDR2 is SVGAGI (reference sequence). The CDR3 reads CASSYMAAETQYF. The CDR3 coding sequence is TGTGCCAGCAGTTACATGGCGGCAGAGACCCAGTACTTC.

V usage is TRBV9 and J usage is TRBJ2-1; 15 nucleotides line up with TRBD2. This CDR3 comprises 19 residues. Germline V CDR1 and CDR2: SGDLS, YYNGEE. V shed 0 bases, J shed 3 bases, and the junction held 7 bases outside the gene matches. The CDR3 here is CASSVATGLAGGVYNEQFF. CDR3 sequence (DNA): TGTGCCAGCAGCGTAGCTACGGGACTAGCGGGGGGCGTCTACAATGAGCAGTTCTTC.

This chain links TRBV20-1 with TRBJ2-7; TRBD2 aligns across 9 bases. This CDR3 spans 15 amino acids. Germline assignment: CDR1 DFQATT and CDR2 SNEGSKA (reference sequence). CDR3 sequence reads: CTTRLAGISSYEQYF. The CDR3 DNA reads TGCACCACAAGGCTAGCGGGGATCAGCTCCTACGAGCAGTACTTC.